This T cell receptor beta chain was recorded in a study of cytomegalovirus exposure and HLA in healthy donors. With 60 Vbeta and 13 Jbeta primers, the PCR was carried out. Clones were sequenced by immunoSEQ multiplex PCR, and TCRdb holds only the in-frame ones, with some missing. This table holds more than 85,000 clones, around 88% found once. The CDR3 covers 14 residues. CDR1 is SNHLY and CDR2 is FYNNEI in the germline V gene. V dropped 7 bases and J dropped 5 bases, with 15 bases sitting between them. The receptor was isolated from a man aged 35 to 55 in good health and CMV-seronegative. Sequencing was done on a sample of PBMCs. The chain combines TRBV2 with TRBJ1-5; unclear D gene. This CDR3 reads CASTILGPDQPQHF. The CDR3 DNA sequence: TGTGCCAGCACCATTCTAGGTCCGGATCAGCCCCAGCATTTT.